The 14 T cell receptor beta chains reported below all come from one sample, sequenced in a study of beta chain features in type 1 diabetes. Antigen specificity for these receptors is unknown. Overall study results and limits: Moderate yet significant TCRB CDR3 shortening was seen in Type 1 diabetes patients in all four CD4+ subsets.

The whole isolated RNA underwent reverse transcription, so sequencing captured expressed TCRB transcripts. Repertoires were generated with immunoSEQ multiplex PCR, while TCRdb's copy carries only in-frame clones and drops some. The sample consists of 310,000 or so clones, 15% of them appearing once. Sequencing was done on a sample of naive CD4+ T cells from blood. The receptors originated from a man aged 18 to 29 with type 1 diabetes.

This clone was seen more than once but under ten times. The genes are TRBV9 and TRBJ2-5, with D perhaps TRBD1 (6 bases). This CDR3 has 17 amino acids. The germline V and J ends were trimmed by 3 bases and 0 bases, with 18 bases remaining between them. Germline V gene lookup returns CDR1 SGDLS and CDR2 YYNGEE. DNA for the CDR3: TGTGCCAGCAGCGCCAACCCCGGGACACTGTACCAAGAGACCCAGTACTTC. Translating it yields CASSANPGTLYQETQYF.

This rearrangement joins TRBV9 to TRBJ2-5; D not resolved. The CDR3 is made up of 14 amino acids. Germline V gene lookup returns CDR1 SGDLS and CDR2 YYNGEE. V lost 1 base to trimming and J lost 4 bases, with 11 bases between them. The CDR3: CASSVTQVGETQYF. The CDR3 nucleotides are TGTGCCAGCAGCGTAACCCAGGTTGGAGAGACCCAGTACTTC.

The gene calls are TRBV28 and TRBJ2-7; a weak D match, TRBD2 (6 bases). The CDR3 is 14 amino acids. Deletions cut 6 bases from V and 4 bases from J, with 16 bases between. The germline V gene has CDR1 MDHEN and CDR2 SYDVKM. CDR3 nucleotides: TGTGCCAGCAGCTTTGCGGGACTCGGATACGAGCAGTACTTC. Its protein product is CASSFAGLGYEQYF. The full variable domain, in which reference TRBV28 and TRBJ2-7 provide the parts outside the CDR3, is DVKVTQSSRYLVKRTGEKVFLECVQDMDHENMFWYRQDPGLGLRLIYFSYDVKMKEKGDIPEGYSVSREKKERFSLILESASTNQTSMYLCASSFAGLGYEQYFGPGTRLTVT.

This clone is a singleton in its sample. CDR3 bases: TGCGCCAGCAGCCAAGCCCCCGCCTATAATTCACCCCTCCACTTT. Amino acid sequence: CASSQAPAYNSPLHF. This rearrangement joins TRBV4-3 to TRBJ1-6, with unresolved D. The CDR3 loop spans 15 amino acids. The V gene lost 1 base and the J gene lost 2 bases, with 6 bases spanning the gap. Germline assignment: CDR1 LGHNA and CDR2 YSLEER.

This clone turned up a few times. Within the sample, other DNA sequences also encode this same CDR3. This chain links TRBV7-9 with TRBJ1-2; D is unclear. V lost 5 bases and J lost 2, with 3 bases in between. The CDR3 loop spans 11 amino acids. The germline CDR1 and CDR2 sequences are SEHNR and FQNEAQ (reference sequence). CDR3 in amino acids: CASSLNYGYTF. Here the CDR3 DNA reads TGTGCCAGCAGCCTCAACTATGGCTACACCTTC.

This clone was counted a few times. The chain links TRBV18 to TRBJ1-4; 7 nucleotides match TRBD1. V dropped 2 bases and J dropped 5; count of bases not matched to a gene: 8. The length of the CDR3 is 16 residues. Germline V lookup: CDR1 KGHSH, CDR2 LQKENI. The CDR3 sequence: CASSPFLQQGNEKLFF. The CDR3 nucleotides read TGTGCCAGCTCACCATTTCTCCAACAGGGGAATGAAAAACTGTTTTTT.

This clone appeared a few times. The chain links TRBV29-1 to TRBJ1-4; D is possibly TRBD1 (5 bases). The CDR3 covers 12 residues. V lost 2 bases, J lost 7 bases, and 8 bases lay in between. CDR1 SQVTM and CDR2 ANQGSEA come from the germline V gene. Here the CDR3 DNA reads TGCAGCGTTGAACACAGGCCTGAAAAACTGTTTTTT. Its protein is CSVEHRPEKLFF.

In its sample, this clone was seen a few times. The rearrangement links TRBV5-6 to TRBJ2-2, with 8 bases that match TRBD2. Trimming removed 0 bases from V and 9 bases from J; junction bases left unmatched: 7. Germline lookup yields CDR1 SGHDT and CDR2 YYEEEE. This CDR3 spans 15 amino acids. CDR3: CASSLVAGSVWELFF. The CDR3 bases are TGTGCCAGCAGCTTGGTAGCGGGGTCCGTTTGGGAGCTGTTTTTT.

This clone showed up just a few times. The CDR3 DNA reads TGTGCCAGCAGTATAGAACAGGGGTTCTGGACGAACACCGGGGAGCTGTTTTTT. Translating it yields CASSIEQGFWTNTGELFF. The V and J genes are TRBV2 and TRBJ2-2; the match to TRBD1 covers 7 bases. The CDR3 covers 18 residues. Trimming removed 5 bases from V and 0 bases from J; junction bases left unmatched: 12. Germline V CDR1 and CDR2: SNHLY, FYNNEI.

This clone has only a few counts. This chain connects TRBV5-1 to TRBJ2-7, with 7 bases aligning to TRBD2. Looked up from germline, CDR1 is SGHRS and CDR2 is YFSETQ. J lost 3 bases, V lost 5 bases, and 14 bases had no gene match. The CDR3 sequence is 16 residues long. CDR3 residues: CASRAASGRTLYEQYF. DNA for the CDR3: TGCGCCAGCAGGGCAGCATCCGGGAGGACCCTCTACGAGCAGTACTTC.

In its sample, this clone was seen a few times. CDR3 sequence reads: CASSPGLAGVTDTQYF. For the CDR3, the DNA is TGTGCCAGCAGCCCGGGACTAGCGGGAGTCACAGATACGCAGTATTTT. The chain couples TRBV9 to TRBJ2-3, with 14 nucleotides matching TRBD2. CDR3 length: 16 amino acids. V trimming: 4 bases; J trimming: 2 bases; junction bases outside the gene matches: 3. Germline V gives CDR1 SGDLS, CDR2 YYNGEE.

This clone has just a few counts. This chain links TRBV29-1 with TRBJ2-7; 8 nucleotides line up with TRBD1. The trim removed 4 bases at V and 5 bases at J, leaving 10 bases unmatched. The CDR3 extends over 14 amino acids. Germline V gene sequence: CDR1 SQVTM, CDR2 ANQGSEA. CDR3 sequence reads: CSVVNRGKAHEQYF. DNA for the CDR3: TGCAGCGTTGTAAACAGGGGGAAGGCCCACGAGCAGTACTTC.

The chain recombines TRBV18 with TRBJ2-7; tentatively, D is TRBD1 (5 bases). This CDR3 has 13 amino acids. Trimming shortened V by 4 bases and J by 6 bases, and 13 bases separated the two germline ends. The germline gives CDR1 KGHSH, CDR2 LQKENI. The CDR3 spells CASSRQGDGEQYF. The CDR3 DNA reads as TGTGCCAGCTCACGGCAGGGCGATGGCGAGCAGTACTTC.

This clone came up a few times. The chain carries TRBV5-4 and TRBJ2-5; 8 bases map to TRBD1. Germline CDR1 reads SGHNT; CDR2 reads YYREEE (reference sequence). There are 15 residues in the CDR3. Trimming cost V 5 bases and J 2 bases; bases outside gene matches: 8. The CDR3 coding sequence is TGTGCCAGCAGTGCAGGGGGCGCGGGTCAAGAGACCCAGTACTTC. Residues: CASSAGGAGQETQYF. The full variable domain, rest sourced from reference TRBV5-4 and TRBJ2-5, is ETGVTQSPTHLIKTRGQQVTLRCSSQSGHNTVSWYQQALGQGPQFIFQYYREEENGRGNFPPRFSGLQFPNYSSELNVNALELDDSALYLCASSAGGAGQETQYFGPGTRLLVL.